This TCR beta chain was recorded in a study of prognosis after radiotherapy for stage I lung cancer. The wider study: Not a single patient was given any concurrent therapy alongside stereotactic body radiotherapy, also referred to as SBRT. No significant progression was observed in fewer than 18 patients, whereas four developed distant metastases a median of around 7 months after radiotherapy. Notes on the study in general: Usage of TRBV and TRBJ genes reportedly differed between metastatic and non-metastatic patients.

Germline loops: CDR1 MDHEN, CDR2 SYDVKM. This CDR3 spans 12 amino acids. V was trimmed by 6 bases and J by 3 bases, leaving 6 bases between them. This clonotype has at least ten counts. Its antigen is not identified. It was by two-round multiplex PCR that TCR beta CDR3 was amplified from genomic DNA. First-round PCR used primers specific to each TRBV and TRBJ gene. A single record per CDR3 protein comes from TCRdb applying MiXCR to the multiplex PCR reads. The data contain about 26,000 distinct CDR3 sequences, 30% of them seen just once; the ten biggest clones take up 30% to 40%. Free of prior chemotherapy, radiotherapy and other malignancies, all of the patients were also node-negative on CT and PET/CT.

This sequence was found in a donor of 50 years or more with non-small cell lung cancer. The specimen was PBMCs, collected before or after stereotactic body radiation therapy (not recorded which). This chain joins TRBV28 and TRBJ2-4, with D possibly matching TRBD1 (6 bases). CDR3 amino acids: CASRDSKNIQYF. The CDR3 bases are TGTGCCAGCAGGGACAGCAAAAACATTCAGTACTTC.